This entry lists 21 T cell receptor beta chains sequenced from one sample in a study of CD8 T cells in Susac syndrome. With random hexamers, roughly 0.5 to 1 ug RNA was reverse transcribed. TCRdb re-called the immunoSEQ multiplex PCR reads with MiXCR, one entry per CDR3 protein. The sample lists about 280,000 distinct CDR3 sequences, approximately 81% occurring once. Sequencing was done on a sample of CD8+ T cells from PBMCs. The receptor source for this set is a human donor with multiple sclerosis.

The V gene is TRBV28, the J gene TRBJ2-3; possible D gene TRBD2, 5 bases. Germline CDR1 and CDR2: MDHEN and SYDVKM. There are 15 residues in the CDR3. V lost 7 bases and J lost 3, with 17 bases in between. CDR3 sequence (DNA): TGTGCCAGCACCTTATCTAGCACGGGAACAGATACGCAGTATTTT. Residues: CASTLSSTGTDTQYF.

This chain uses TRBV20-1 with TRBJ2-1; 7 positions match TRBD2. Germline lookup yields CDR1 DFQATT and CDR2 SNEGSKA (reference sequence). The V segment lost 3 bases and the J segment 8 bases; nucleotides outside the gene matches: 10. The CDR3 is made up of 14 amino acids. DNA for the CDR3: TGCAGTGCTAGGTCCGGACTAGTAGGTTATGAGCAGTTCTTC. Translation: CSARSGLVGYEQFF.

This clonotype came up once. The chain joins TRBV29-1 to TRBJ1-1; no definite D call. The V end lost 4 bases, the J end lost 7 bases, and 10 bases lay between the germline ends. CDR3 size: 11 residues. Germline V gene lookup returns CDR1 SQVTM and CDR2 ANQGSEA. The CDR3: CSVGEELEAFF. The CDR3 DNA is TGCAGCGTTGGGGAAGAACTTGAAGCTTTCTTT.

This chain connects TRBV7-9 to TRBJ2-7, with 8 bases that match TRBD2. The CDR3 sequence is 19 residues long. J lost 3 bases, V lost 4 bases, and 20 bases had no gene match. Germline CDR1 is SEHNR and CDR2 is FQNEAQ (reference sequence). The CDR3 sequence: CASSSNPLRGLAHIYEQYF. The CDR3 DNA is TGTGCCAGCAGCTCAAACCCCCTAAGAGGACTAGCACACATCTACGAGCAGTACTTC. The full variable domain, in which reference TRBV7-9 and TRBJ2-7 provide the parts outside the CDR3, is DTGVSQNPRHKITKRGQNVTFRCDPISEHNRLYWYRQTLGQGPEFLTYFQNEAQLEKSRLLSDRFSAERPKGSFSTLEIQRTEQGDSAMYLCASSSNPLRGLAHIYEQYFGPGTRLTVT.

This chain joins TRBV12-3 or TRBV12-4 and TRBJ2-7; 12 bases are shared with TRBD2. The V segment lost 2 bases and the J segment 5 bases; nucleotides outside the gene matches: 10. The CDR3 is 17 amino acids. CDR3 residues: CASSLPSGRAGWDEQYF. The CDR3 DNA sequence: TGTGCCAGCAGTTTACCTAGCGGGAGGGCCGGTTGGGACGAGCAGTACTTC.

V is TRBV12-3 or TRBV12-4 and J is TRBJ1-1, with 9 bases fitting TRBD1. This CDR3 contains 17 residues. V trimming: 6 bases; J trimming: 4 bases; junction bases outside the gene matches: 15. The CDR3 is CASRSLGGRQGGTEAFF. CDR3 in DNA: TGTGCCAGCAGGAGCCTTGGGGGTAGACAGGGGGGCACTGAAGCTTTCTTT.

J is TRBJ2-5 and V is TRBV10-3; no clear D. In germline, CDR1 is ENHRY, CDR2 SYGVKD. The CDR3 runs to 13 residues. The V end was cut by 6 bases, the J end by 1 base, with 9 bases between. The CDR3 DNA is TGTGCCATCAGGGACGGCAGCCAAGAGACCCAGTACTTC. It codes for CAIRDGSQETQYF.

This chain links TRBV7-9 with TRBJ2-7, with TRBD2 as a possible D gene (5 bases). This CDR3 is 15 amino acids long. Trimming took 7 bases from V and 2 from J, leaving 18 bases between them. Per germline, CDR1 SEHNR and CDR2 FQNEAQ (reference sequence). The CDR3 loop is CASTPLEERPYEQYF. The CDR3 coding sequence is TGTGCCAGCACTCCCTTGGAGGAGCGTCCCTACGAGCAGTACTTC.

The chain links TRBV12-5 to TRBJ1-1; D not resolved. This CDR3 has 14 residues. Germline V gene data show CDR1 as LGHNT and CDR2 as FRNRAP. Trimming left V 5 bases short and J 0 bases short, with 10 bases between. CDR3 residues: CASGLSPMNTEAFF. The CDR3 nucleotides are TGTGCTAGTGGTCTTTCGCCCATGAACACTGAAGCTTTCTTT. The full variable domain, rest sourced from reference TRBV12-5 and TRBJ1-1, is DARVTQTPRHKVTEMGQEVTMRCQPILGHNTVFWYRQTMMQGLELLAYFRNRAPLDDSGMPKDRFSAEMPDATLATLKIQPSEPRDSAVYFCASGLSPMNTEAFFGQGTRLTVV.

The chain combines TRBV12-3 or TRBV12-4 with TRBJ2-1; D not resolved. This CDR3 region has 16 residues. V was pared by 2 bases and J by 4 bases, with 15 bases between. CDR3 amino acids: CASSLIARVPYNEQFF. CDR3 bases: TGTGCCAGCAGTTTAATAGCTAGGGTACCTTACAATGAGCAGTTCTTC.

This chain joins TRBV5-6 and TRBJ1-6; D unresolved. Trimming shortened V by 3 bases and J by 7 bases, and 5 bases separated the two germline ends. The V gene's germline CDR1 is SGHDT and CDR2 YYEEEE. This CDR3 spans 12 amino acids. CDR3 DNA sequence: TGTGCCAGCAGCTGGGAGAATTCACCCCTCCACTTT. Its translation is CASSWENSPLHF. Filled out from reference TRBV5-6 and TRBJ1-6, the complete variable domain reads DAGVTQSPTHLIKTRGQQVTLRCSPKSGHDTVSWYQQALGQGPQFIFQYYEEEERQRGNFPDRFSGHQFPNYSSELNVNALLLGDSALYLCASSWENSPLHFGNGTRLTVT.

This sequence joins TRBV27 and TRBJ2-7, with a possible D match to TRBD1 (6 bases). Germline V gene data show CDR1 as MNHEY and CDR2 as SMNVEV (reference sequence). The CDR3 totals 15 residues. Trimming cost V 5 bases and J 2 bases, with 16 bases left between them. CDR3: CASSGTVTGPYEQYF. CDR3 sequence (DNA): TGTGCCAGCAGTGGTACCGTGACAGGACCCTACGAGCAGTACTTC.

V gene TRBV6-5 combines with J gene TRBJ1-1; unclear D gene. V lost 0 bases and J 4 bases, leaving 6 bases between the germline ends. Germline V gene sequence: CDR1 MNHEY, CDR2 SVGAGI. This CDR3 region has 13 residues. CDR3 sequence (DNA): TGTGCCAGCAGTTACTCATGGGCCACTGAAGCTTTCTTT. It translates to CASSYSWATEAFF.

The rearrangement links TRBV20-1 to TRBJ2-1; D gene ambiguous. Between the trimmed V and J ends, which lost 3 bases and 3 bases, there was a span of 12 bases. The CDR3 covers 14 residues. Germline V lookup: CDR1 DFQATT, CDR2 SNEGSKA (reference sequence). Here the CDR3 reads CSASVADLYNEQFF. CDR3 coding DNA: TGCAGTGCTAGTGTTGCGGACCTCTACAATGAGCAGTTCTTC.

This clonotype appeared a few times. This chain's CDR3 is CASRHRGTEAFF. The CDR3 DNA follows: TGTGCCAGCAGACACAGGGGGACTGAAGCTTTCTTT. V is TRBV28 and J is TRBJ1-1; TRBD1 matches 8 bases. This CDR3 is built from 12 residues. CDR1 is MDHEN, CDR2 SYDVKM, per germline. After removal of 6 bases from V and 5 bases from J, the junction contained 2 bases not matched to a gene.

The chain combines TRBV6-1 with TRBJ2-7, with D perhaps matching TRBD1 (5 bases). CDR1 and CDR2 (germline): MNHNS, SASEGT. The CDR3 contains 11 residues. With 2 bases removed from V and 10 bases from J, the gap between germline ends came to 9 bases. CDR3 DNA sequence: TGTGCCAGCAGTGAATTGGACACACAGTACTTC. The encoded protein is CASSELDTQYF.

This chain links TRBV7-9 with TRBJ1-1; D not certain. The ends were cut back, 5 bases at V and 8 bases at J, with 9 bases in the middle. CDR3 length: 11 residues. The germline CDR1 and CDR2 sequences are SEHNR and FQNEAQ (reference sequence). CDR3 DNA: TGTGCCAGCAGCCAAAGCCCCGAAGCTTTCTTT. This sequence encodes CASSQSPEAFF.

The chain combines TRBV20-1 with TRBJ2-5, with D hard to call. CDR1 is DFQATT, CDR2 SNEGSKA, per germline (reference sequence). V was trimmed by 1 base and J by 2 bases, leaving 5 bases between them. This CDR3 region has 12 residues. The CDR3 here is CSARGQQETQYF. The CDR3 DNA reads as TGCAGTGCTAGAGGGCAGCAAGAGACCCAGTACTTC.

This clonotype was seen a handful of times. The chain uses TRBV10-3 and TRBJ2-1; TRBD1 aligns across 8 bases. With 8 bases clipped from V and 7 bases from J, the junction kept 10 bases outside the gene matches. CDR1 is ENHRY, CDR2 SYGVKD, per germline. This CDR3 comprises 14 residues. The CDR3 DNA reads as TGTGCCATCTCCTCAGGGGGCGCGGGGAATGAGCAGTTCTTC. Translated, it gives CAISSGGAGNEQFF.

This clonotype was found once. This rearrangement joins TRBV27 to TRBJ1-1; TRBD1 might be the D (5 bases). Trimming cost V 5 bases and J 6 bases, with 19 bases left between them. CDR1 and CDR2 from the germline V gene are MNHEY and SMNVEV (reference sequence). This CDR3 region has 15 residues. This chain's CDR3 is CASSPGAYPAAEAFF. The CDR3 DNA reads as TGTGCCAGCAGTCCCGGGGCCTACCCAGCGGCTGAAGCTTTCTTT.

The table lists this clonotype with a few counts. This rearrangement joins TRBV20-1 to TRBJ2-7; tentatively, D is TRBD2 (5 bases). Germline V gives CDR1 DFQATT, CDR2 SNEGSKA (reference sequence). This CDR3 spans 16 amino acids. V was cut by 5 bases and J by 0 bases, with 20 bases left in between. In DNA, the CDR3 is TGCAGTGCTTTAGCGCCCACGGGGTTGAGCTCCTACGAGCAGTACTTC. This translates into CSALAPTGLSSYEQYF.